Listed here are 18 T cell receptor beta chains from one sample, sequenced in a study of PD-1 blockade in classical Hodgkin lymphoma. Assay used: immunoSEQ multiplex PCR; TCRdb lists only in-frame clones, some missing. Altogether 6,500 to 8,000 clones are present, about nine tenths being singletons, with the ten largest covering around 1.7%. Each and every patient relapsed after autologous stem cell transplantation, and patients got differing brentuximab vedotin exposure. Magnetic depletion of unwanted cells isolated CD4+ T cells from thawed PBMCs. The material was CD4+ T cells from blood, obtained at baseline. These receptors were taken from a human donor with classical Hodgkin lymphoma.

This chain links TRBV7-3 with TRBJ2-1; D possibly corresponds to TRBD2 (5 bases). The CDR3 length is 15 residues. Germline values: CDR1 SGHTA, CDR2 FQGTGA. The V and J ends lost 4 bases and 0 bases respectively, with 10 bases between them. The CDR3 loop reads CASSSSRSSYNEQFF. The CDR3 DNA follows: TGTGCCAGCAGCTCTAGCCGTAGCTCCTACAATGAGCAGTTCTTC.

The sample holds a few counts of this clone. J is TRBJ2-1 and V is TRBV6-1; no definite D call. Per the germline V gene, CDR1 is MNHNS and CDR2 is SASEGT. The CDR3 has 13 residues. V lost 7 bases and J lost 9, with 16 bases in between. The CDR3 nucleotides read TGTGCCAGCAAAAGTCCCGCTATTGGTGAGCAGTTCTTC. Translated: CASKSPAIGEQFF.

This clone was counted once. The chain links TRBV7-8 to TRBJ2-2; tentatively, D is TRBD1 or TRBD2 (5 bases each). Germline CDR1 is SGHVS and CDR2 is FQNEAQ. The V gene lost 5 bases and the J gene lost 2 bases, with 24 bases spanning the gap. This CDR3 comprises 19 residues. CDR3 loop: CASSPYRVRGPFNTGELFF. The CDR3 region has the DNA TGTGCCAGCAGCCCGTACCGAGTCCGGGGCCCCTTTAACACCGGGGAGCTGTTTTTT.

The gene calls are TRBV9 and TRBJ2-2; D uncertain. The length of the CDR3 is 13 residues. V lost 0 bases, J lost 5 bases, and 5 bases lay in between. CDR1 is SGDLS and CDR2 is YYNGEE in the germline V gene. CDR3 DNA: TGTGCCAGCAGCGTAGGGGGAACCGGGGAGCTGTTTTTT. It encodes CASSVGGTGELFF.

V and J are TRBV6-6 and TRBJ2-2; D remains unclear. This CDR3 is 16 amino acids long. Between the trimmed V and J ends, which lost 2 bases and 6 bases, there was a span of 16 bases. Per the germline V gene, CDR1 is MNHNY and CDR2 is SVGAGI (reference sequence). The CDR3 nucleotides read TGTGCCAGCAGTTACAGCTCATCCTGGGAACCCGGGGAGCTGTTTTTT. This encodes CASSYSSSWEPGELFF.

The V call is TRBV28, the J call TRBJ1-1; weak D call: TRBD1 (6 bases). V lost 6 bases and J 1 base, leaving 15 bases between the germline ends. The CDR3 is 15 residues long. Germline CDR1 is MDHEN and CDR2 is SYDVKM. This CDR3 reads CASRRILQGNTEAFF. CDR3 DNA sequence: TGTGCCAGCAGGCGGATTTTACAGGGGAACACTGAAGCTTTCTTT.

The genes are TRBV7-3 and TRBJ2-1; 8 bases match TRBD2. V trimming: 0 bases; J trimming: 7 bases; junction bases outside the gene matches: 14. The CDR3 has 18 amino acids. The germline V gene has CDR1 SGHTA and CDR2 FQGTGA. The CDR3 reads CASSLTSYRSGSFNEQFF. In DNA, the CDR3 is TGTGCCAGCAGCTTAACGTCTTATCGAAGCGGGAGTTTTAATGAGCAGTTCTTC.

This chain links TRBV5-4 with TRBJ2-3, with 15 bases that match TRBD2. The CDR3 extends over 18 amino acids. V trimming: 3 bases; J trimming: 1 base; junction bases outside the gene matches: 6. Germline V gives CDR1 SGHNT, CDR2 YYREEE (reference sequence). For the CDR3, the DNA is TGTGCCAGCAGCTCGGGACTAGCGGGGGGCCTAGGCACAGATACGCAGTATTTT. It encodes CASSSGLAGGLGTDTQYF.

In nucleotides, the CDR3 is TGTGCCAGCAGTTTTTACACCGGGGAGCTGTTTTTT. This encodes CASSFYTGELFF. This chain joins TRBV27 and TRBJ2-2; D unresolved. The CDR3 runs to 12 residues. Trimming removed 3 bases from V and 3 bases from J, with 2 bases in between. Germline lookup yields CDR1 MNHEY and CDR2 SMNVEV (reference sequence).

This chain uses TRBV7-8 with TRBJ2-3; the D call may be TRBD1 or TRBD2 (5 bases each). CDR1 and CDR2 from the germline V gene are SGHVS and FQNEAQ. Trimming took off 8 bases at V and 2 bases at J, with 23 bases between the two ends. This CDR3 is built from 17 residues. CDR3 nucleotide sequence: TGTGCCAGCCGATGGACTTGGGGCTCGGGAAACACAGATACGCAGTATTTT. Amino acids: CASRWTWGSGNTDTQYF.

Only one count was recorded for this clone. This rearrangement joins TRBV15 to TRBJ1-5; D may be TRBD1 (6 bases). CDR1 LNHNV and CDR2 YYDKDF come from the germline V gene (reference sequence). This CDR3 contains 16 residues. The V gene lost 3 bases and the J gene lost 2 bases, with 14 bases spanning the gap. This CDR3 is CATSRGGASGNQPQHF. The CDR3 DNA is TGTGCCACCAGCAGGGGGGGGGCTTCCGGCAATCAGCCCCAGCATTTT.

V and J are TRBV28 and TRBJ1-1; a weak D match, TRBD1 (6 bases). Per the germline V gene, CDR1 is MDHEN and CDR2 is SYDVKM. Between the trimmed V and J ends, which lost 4 bases and 3 bases, there was a span of 12 bases. This CDR3 comprises 14 residues. The chain's CDR3 is CASSSPWGHTEAFF. CDR3 coding DNA: TGTGCCAGCAGTTCTCCGTGGGGGCACACTGAAGCTTTCTTT.

The genes are TRBV5-1 and TRBJ1-2; 8 bases match TRBD1. Germline CDR1 and CDR2: SGHRS and YFSETQ. V lost 2 bases, J lost 0 bases, and 3 bases stayed unmatched. The CDR3 spans 15 residues. CDR3 amino acids: CASSLTGGANYGYTF. CDR3 bases: TGCGCCAGCAGCTTAACAGGGGGTGCTAACTATGGCTACACCTTC.

This clone was seen a handful of times. This rearrangement joins TRBV28 to TRBJ2-7, with 11 bases lining up with TRBD1. Germline V gene data show CDR1 as MDHEN and CDR2 as SYDVKM. The CDR3 consists of 15 residues. V lost 6 bases to trimming and J lost 2 bases; unmatched junction nucleotides: 6. The CDR3 DNA reads as TGTGCCAGCAGAGGGGACAGGGGGTCCACCTACGAGCAGTACTTC. It yields the protein CASRGDRGSTYEQYF.

The V call is TRBV28, the J call TRBJ2-2; TRBD1 agrees at 7 bases. Germline-derived CDR1 and CDR2 are MDHEN and SYDVKM. J gave up 6 bases and V 3 bases, and 7 bases lay outside the gene matches. This CDR3 spans 15 amino acids. The DNA of the CDR3 is TGTGCCAGCAGTTTCCCCGACAGGGTCCCCGGGGAGCTGTTTTTT. Translated: CASSFPDRVPGELFF.

For the CDR3, the DNA is TGTGCCAGCAGTCCCCTTGGTTCCAAAAACATTCAGTACTTC. It encodes CASSPLGSKNIQYF. The chain combines TRBV28 with TRBJ2-4; D call uncertain. The CDR3 loop spans 14 amino acids. Germline CDR1 reads MDHEN; CDR2 reads SYDVKM. Trimming removed 5 bases from V and 2 bases from J, with 10 bases in between.

The chain is built from TRBV5-1 and TRBJ2-5, with unresolved D. The CDR3 covers 11 residues. Germline V gives CDR1 SGHRS, CDR2 YFSETQ. Trimming stripped 5 bases from V and 6 bases from J, with 8 bases between. CDR3 DNA sequence: TGCGCCAGCAGAGAAGTTCAGACCCAGTACTTC. It specifies CASREVQTQYF.

This rearrangement joins TRBV5-1 to TRBJ2-7; 7 positions match TRBD2. Germline V CDR1 and CDR2: SGHRS, YFSETQ. This CDR3 spans 15 amino acids. With V trimmed by 0 bases and J by 0 bases, 3 bases remained unmatched. Here the CDR3 DNA reads TGCGCCAGCAGCTTGGGTCTAGCGGCCTCCTACGAGCAGTACTTC. Translating gives CASSLGLAASYEQYF.